This TCR beta chain came from a study of T cells expressing NK-cell markers. Overall study: According to the study, TCR beta repertoires originated from sorted CD3+CD56+NKG2C+, CD3+CD56+NKG2C- and CD3+CD56-NKG2C+ T cells. HCMV seropositivity characterized most of the eight sequenced donors, and seronegativity one.

The CDR3 is 15 amino acids. Looked up from germline, CDR1 is MNHEY and CDR2 is SMNVEV (reference sequence). Each CDR3 protein gets one entry in TCRdb, which reprocessed the 5' RACE reads and gives no DNA. This sample carries roughly 170,000 distinct CDR3 sequences, with less than 20% going to the ten biggest clones. This sequence was found in a woman aged 18 to 69 in good health. The chain couples TRBV27 to TRBJ2-7; TCRdb names TRBD2, which stays unverified in the absence of DNA. The sample was blood T cells: a sorted CD56 or NKG2C T cell subset, CD4+ or CD8+ T cells, or bulk PBMC T cells (not recorded which). The CDR3 loop reads CASSFPLRRDYEQYF.